The rows below give T cell receptor beta chains drawn from one sample of a study of Graves' ophthalmopathy and Graves' hyperthyroidism. One entry per CDR3 protein results from TCRdb running MiXCR on the multiplex PCR reads. The table shows 600,000 to 700,000 distinct CDR3 sequences, with over 40% occurring only once. Material for sequencing was peripheral blood. These receptors were obtained from an adult man with Graves' ophthalmopathy. Each CDR3 is given with its conserved first and last residue. Each record gives: V gene, D gene, J gene, clone size, CDR3 DNA, CDR3 protein. A D gene is named only where the DNA matches it firmly. The size of a clone is reported for some rows only, either as once, few or many, or as a class for expanded clones.

TRBV19,.,TRBJ1-3,.,TGTGCCAGTAGCCCCCCAGAACAAGAGGACACCATATATTTT,CASSPPEQEDTIYF
TRBV5-4,TRBD1,TRBJ2-7,.,TGTGCCAGCAGCTTAGGACAGGTCCTGATCTCCTACGAGCAGTACTTC,CASSLGQVLISYEQYF
TRBV20-1,TRBD1,TRBJ2-5,.,TGCAGTGCTACCATGGACAGGGAGACCCAGTACTTC,CSATMDRETQYF
TRBV9,.,TRBJ2-2,.,TGTGCCAGCAACGGGAGAACCGGGGAGCTGTTTTTT,CASNGRTGELFF
TRBV6-6,TRBD1,TRBJ1-3,many,TGTGCCAGCAGCGAAACAGGGGTTGGAAACACCATATATTTT,CASSETGVGNTIYF
TRBV5-1,.,TRBJ2-5,.,TGCGCCAGCAGCTTGTCCCCGTCCAGGATCCAAGAGACCCAGTACTTC,CASSLSPSRIQETQYF
TRBV6-5,.,TRBJ1-1,.,TGTGCCAGCAGTGCCCGGACAGTTATGACCACTGAAGCTTTCTTT,CASSARTVMTTEAFF
TRBV6-1,.,TRBJ1-2,.,TGTGCCAGCAGTGAAGGGTTAGCAGGTTCATATGGTAATGGCTACACCTTC,CASSEGLAGSYGNGYTF
TRBV24-1,TRBD1,TRBJ1-2,many,TGTGCCACCAGTGATCACGGGACAGATTATGGCTACACCTTC,CATSDHGTDYGYTF
TRBV5-1,TRBD2,TRBJ2-7,many,TGCGCCAGCACCCGAACTAGCGGGAGCTACGAGCAGTACTTC,CASTRTSGSYEQYF
TRBV7-9,TRBD2,TRBJ2-5,once,TGTGCCAGCAGCCTTTGGGACTACGTAAAAGAGACCCAGTACTTC,CASSLWDYVKETQYF
TRBV29-1,.,TRBJ1-3,many,TGCAGCGCCCGTTCAGAAGGAAACACCATATATTTT,CSARSEGNTIYF
TRBV5-4,.,TRBJ1-1,few,TGTGCCAGCAGCCGGGGTGTATTGACTGAAGCTTTCTTT,CASSRGVLTEAFF
TRBV5-4,TRBD2,TRBJ2-3,.,TGTGCCAGCAGCTCGGGACTAGCGGATCGTTATACGCAGTATTTT,CASSSGLADRYTQYF
TRBV29-1,.,TRBJ1-1,.,TGCAGCCTACAGGGATCGTCCACTGAAGCTTTCTTT,CSLQGSSTEAFF
TRBV12-1,.,TRBJ1-5,few,TGTGCCAGCAGCTTGGGGCACGGCAACACGTTTCCCCAGCATTTT,CASSLGHGNTFPQHF
TRBV7-3,TRBD1,TRBJ1-1,.,TGTGCCAGCAGCTCCCCCGGGACAGGGGCTGAAGCTTTCTTT,CASSSPGTGAEAFF
TRBV15,TRBD2,TRBJ2-5,many,TGTGCCACCAGCATCGGAGCGGGGCGGGAGACCCAGTACTTC,CATSIGAGRETQYF
TRBV6-6,TRBD1,TRBJ1-4,many,TGTGCCAGCAGTAGGGGACAGGGATTGGAAAAACTGTTTTTT,CASSRGQGLEKLFF
TRBV15,.,TRBJ2-6,.,TGTGCCACCAGCAGCCACGTCCTGACTTTC,CATSSHVLTF
TRBV2,.,TRBJ2-3,.,TGTGCCAGCAGTGAACGGACTAGCACAGATACGCAGTATTTT,CASSERTSTDTQYF
TRBV20-1,TRBD1,TRBJ1-6,many,TGCAGTGCTAGAGACCCGCGGGACAGGGTTAATTCACCCCTCCACTTT,CSARDPRDRVNSPLHF
TRBV11-2,.,TRBJ1-3,.,TGTGCCAGCCAGTCGGGGGTTGGTTACACCATATATTTT,CASQSGVGYTIYF
TRBV7-2,TRBD2,TRBJ2-7,.,TGTGCCAGCAGCCGCGAGGGGACTAGCGGGATCTCCTACGAGCAGTACTTC,CASSREGTSGISYEQYF
TRBV11-2,TRBD1,TRBJ2-2,.,TGTGCCAGCAGCCCAACAGGGGGCTACGGGGAGCTGTTTTTT,CASSPTGGYGELFF
TRBV15,.,TRBJ1-4,many,TGTGCCACCAGCAGTAATGATGAAAAACTGTTTTTT,CATSSNDEKLFF